This TCR beta chain stems from a study of tumor-infiltrating lymphocytes in oesophageal squamous cell carcinoma. CDR3 length: 12 amino acids. The germline gives CDR1 SGHVS, CDR2 FQNEAQ. TCRdb redid the calling of the PCR reads with MiXCR, one entry per CDR3 protein. The table has around 22,000 distinct CDR3 sequences, around 38% seen once; the top ten hold approximately 22%. The count of this clonotype is one. Sequence at one end of the junction differs from germline and may be a read error. This sequence was found in a male donor with esophageal squamous cell carcinoma. The specimen sequenced was esophageal tumor tissue. V and J are TRBV7-8 and TRBJ2-5; the D is unclear. The DNA of the CDR3 is TGTGCCAGCAGCTTTAATAATTCACCCCTCCACTTC. Encoded protein: CASSFNNSPLHF.